This T cell receptor beta chain was sequenced for a study of high-grade serous ovarian cancer treatment subgroups. Tumor tissue was taken before any definitive surgery or chemotherapy was given. The length of the CDR3 is 14 residues. V was clipped by 5 bases and J by 7 bases, with 17 bases between them. The germline V gene has CDR1 SGHTA and CDR2 FQGTGA. The repertoire was sequenced with immunoSEQ multiplex PCR; TCRdb's copy has only in-frame clones and lacks some. The data contain roughly 3,600 clones, approximately 70% of them singletons. V is TRBV7-3 and J is TRBJ1-2; no firm D call. This TCR was sampled from a human donor with high-grade serous ovarian cancer. The sample was tumor tissue. The CDR3 region is CASSLNPAGGGYTF. CDR3 bases: TGTGCCAGCAGCCTTAATCCGGCAGGAGGTGGCTACACCTTC.